The TCR beta chain under discussion was sequenced for a study of T cells in Graves' hyperthyroidism and ophthalmopathy. This clonotype has a count of ten or more. Its specificity is unknown. Amplified TCR beta CDR3 regions came from RNA transcripts. The HTBI primer set was used in a first-round RT-PCR of the TCR CDR3. TCRdb reprocessed the multiplex PCR reads with MiXCR, giving one entry per CDR3 protein. The sample carries about 570,000 distinct CDR3 sequences, 46% recorded once. Study-level results: Blood also showed most of the thyroid clonotypes that were expanded above 0.001. A median around 5.9 months before onset, the model predicted ophthalmopathy. A model using 13 V-J features told ophthalmopathy apart from stable hyperthyroidism.

Lactation, pregnancy, other autoimmune disease or uncontrolled infection excluded patients. The CDR3 is 12 amino acids. Trimming shortened V by 8 bases and J by 1 base, and 7 bases separated the two germline ends. CDR1 is KGHDR, CDR2 SFDVKD, per germline. V gene TRBV24-1 combines with J gene TRBJ1-1; D is ambiguous. The receptor's source is an adult woman with Graves' disease, either hyperthyroidism or ophthalmopathy (not recorded which). Input material: peripheral blood or thyroid tissue (not recorded which). CDR3 sequence (DNA): TGTGCCACCAAAGGAAGGAACACTGAAGCTTTCTTT. Protein: CATKGRNTEAFF.